What follows is one T cell receptor (beta chain) and its context. Its antigen is still unknown. One base away there is no much larger clone; base qualities are not given. Read against the paper, the sample's time point label means: baseline before first vaccination. Samples from vaccinated people were obtained from the UK trials COV001 and COV002, which included a single-blind randomized controlled phase 2/3 trial of AZD1222 (ChAdOx1 nCoV-19) in healthy adults. For TCRbeta chain sequencing, PBMC samples were collected from trial participants at day 0 and at day 28 after the second dose. The CDR3 regions of human TCRbeta chains were subjected to immunosequencing. The study's processing was this. Repertoire TCRs were matched against a reference library of SARS-CoV-2-specific TCRs generated with the MIRA antigen-specificity platform. Breadth meant the fraction of unique TCRs that were SARS-CoV-2-associated, whereas depth meant the fraction of total T cells that were SARS-CoV-2-associated. Using the MIRA data, each spike-specific TCR was mapped to the spike region that the TCR reacts to and placed in a CD4 or CD8 class. Log10-transformed breadth and depth values were compared by one-way ANOVA with Sidak's multiple comparisons tests. TCRdb carries this immuneACCESS record with in-frame sequences only. Its versions omit some clonotypes, under half of them owing to an unresolved V gene in the studies checked, with the rest unexplained. V, J and clone size are taken as reported in that table, and D and trimming were inferred from the DNA itself. The sample table records 160,000 or so clones; roughly 86% of these occur just once. The top ten constitute over 4.5% of the sample.

The sample is drawn from a study of T cell responses to AZD1222 COVID-19 vaccine (dated by TCRdb to the early 2020s). For the wider study: AZD1222 recipients given second doses at about 4 weeks or at about 12 weeks were pooled, since spike-specific TCR depth and breadth were not found to differ between the two schedules. Trial participants were enrolled into age subgroups of 18-55, 56-69 and 70-plus years, which contained approximately 150, 28 and 58 TCR-sequenced participants, respectively. TCR sequencing was performed for 230 to 250 trial participants, of whom about 200 were given two doses of AZD1222 and approximately 25 were given two doses of MenACWY control vaccine.

From the cysteine up to the phenylalanine, the CDR3 has a length of 12 residues. The read is trimmed to its CDR3 DNA, 36 bases read in frame from base 1. The V end loses 5 bases and the J end loses 7 bases, and a stretch of 9 bases separates them. Looking up the germline V gene (reference sequence) yields CDR1 MNHEY and CDR2 SMNVEV. Overall study outcomes, separate from this receptor: Nearly half of unique spike-specific TCRs reportedly recognized epitopes outside regions mutated in the B.1.351 and B.1.1.7 variants. Vaccine-associated CD4 TCRs spanned the whole spike protein, with dominant responses in regions 160-218 and 743-854. Conclusions about previously exposed vaccinees were limited because only a handful of AZD1222 recipients were SARS-CoV-2 seropositive at baseline. Participants were mostly white British and included more females than males, and it was suggested by the authors that clonal diversity may have been underestimated. Because no samples from the day 14 peak response were available, repertoires could be characterized only after the peak T cell response. After two AZD1222 doses, both the breadth and the depth of spike-specific TCRs were significantly higher than at day 0 and than in MenACWY recipients. In the small 56-69-year group, the increase in depth fell short of significance, most likely because of low power.

The sequences come from peripheral blood, collected on day 0 of AZD1222 vaccination. The receptor was isolated from an adult in good health. Recombination connected TRBV27 to TRBJ1-5; too little of a D gene remains to name it. Here is the DNA: TGTGCCAGCAGTGCAGGCGGCCAGCCCCAGCATTTT. This is translated as CASSAGGQPQHF.